This note documents a single T cell receptor (beta chain) sequence. There are a few counts of this clone. Which antigen it targets is not known. It has no much larger one-base neighbor in the sample; base qualities were not kept. TCRbeta CDR3 regions were amplified from genomic DNA by means of the immunoSEQ Assay, a bias-controlled multiplex PCR. The original pipeline was this. The number of nucleated cells in each sample was estimated from the amplification of reference gene primers within the assay. To quantify the absolute abundance of each unique TCRbeta CDR3 rearrangement, sequence reads were collapsed and filtered. For each sample, productive Simpson clonality was calculated as the square root of Simpson's diversity index over productive rearrangements. The table comes from immuneACCESS by way of TCRdb, which keeps in-frame sequences with V and J called. Part of the clones is missing from these tables; in studies checked, under half for an unresolved V gene and the rest for unknown reasons. V and J calls and clone size are those listed in that table; D and trimming were worked out from the DNA. For this sample the table gives 55,000 to 65,000 clones, of which 78% were detected only once. The top ten constitute approximately 24% of the sample.

Collaborating institutions collected whole blood in K2EDTA tubes following their own protocols. For TCRbeta analysis, collaborators shipped samples as frozen whole blood, isolated PBMCs, or DNA extracted from either of those sample types. This sample is part of a study of blood T cell repertoires in COVID-19 (dated by TCRdb to 2020 to 2022). For the study in its entirety: Samples from collaborators originated in the United States, Italy and Spain and spanned both the acute and convalescent phases of COVID-19. The material from the prospective study consisted of cDNA or gDNA derived from T cells, B-cell-depleted T cells, or PBMCs. The dataset comprised deeply sampled blood TCRbeta repertoires from subjects exposed to, actively infected with, or recovered from COVID-19. The repertoires were released in a freely available public database meant as a resource for research on the immune response to SARS-CoV-2. The samples were drawn from two sources: the first 160 participants of the ongoing ImmuneRACE study, and 1,000 to 1,500 subjects contributed by 6 global collaborators. Sample metadata almost always included a de-identified subject ID, COVID-19 status, age in years and sex. Where HLA class I and class II types were available, the types were taken from metadata supplied by the sample provider, not from assay-based typing.

General findings and caveats noted by the study authors: The quantity of clinical and demographic metadata differed by source and by participant and was supplied without curation.

Ends trimmed: V by 2 bases, J by 9 bases; bases unmatched to a gene: 11. The CDR3 sequence holds 15 residues, the cysteine and phenylalanine included. The sequence is cut down to CDR3 DNA, 45 bases in frame from base 1. CDR1 and CDR2 (SGHVS, FQNEAQ) derive from the germline V gene. The sequence was obtained from a human donor in a cohort sampled during active COVID-19. Sequenced input: peripheral blood. The chain joins TRBV7-8 to TRBJ1-2; 8 middle bases align to TRBD1. The CDR3 sequence is CASSLQGAGIVSYTF. The nucleotide sequence reads as follows: TGTGCCAGCAGCTTACAGGGGGCGGGGATTGTTAGCTACACCTTC.